One TCR beta chain is described in this entry. This clonotype was seen just once. This receptor's antigen is unknown. The junction shows a germline mismatch at one end, possibly a read error. Systemically healthy Caucasian individuals from Russia, some 36 in total and aged about 6 to 95 years, were included as donors. Approximately 9.7 milliliters of peripheral blood were drawn from each donor into EDTA-treated Vacutainer tubes. PBMCs were isolated by Ficoll-Paque density-gradient centrifugation, with at least 6 million obtained per sample. Total RNA, at least 5 micrograms per sample, was extracted from PBMCs with Trizol reagent. The percentages of naive CD45RAhigh/CD27high T cells were determined by flow cytometry on a PBMC aliquot from every donor. The sample belongs to a study of blood T cells in healthy people across ages (dated by TCRdb to about 2015). Concerning the study at large: In model experiments, template switching captured roughly one uniquely barcoded TCR beta cDNA molecule for every two T cells. Using deep sequencing normalized with unique cDNA molecular identifiers, the study measured how TCR beta repertoire diversity changes with age. Four age groups were formed from the donors: young (average 16 years), middle-aged (approximately 39), aged (62) and long-lived (approximately 78). The study analyzed two additional independent replicas of 1 million unique cDNA reads from the same blood draw for two donors, one aged 18 to 29 and one aged 80 or older. To avoid experimental bias, donors of different ages were distributed randomly across sequencing lanes. Findings and caveats that apply to the study as a whole: The CMV infection status of donors was not known, potentially confounding age-related changes in expanded clonotypes. Estimates of total diversity based on one million sequenced T cells were regarded as lower bounds and as underestimates. Observed TCR beta diversity per million T cells fell roughly linearly with age, and a significant reduction was already apparent by age about 38. There was a strong correlation between observed TCR beta diversity and the percentage of naive T cells measured by flow cytometry. Bulk unsorted PBMC profiling prevented conclusive comparison of naive and antigen-experienced compartments. Compared with the aged group, the long-lived group had more naive CD4+ T cells, fewer expanded clones and increased TCR diversity, suggesting age selection.

The library was made by 5' RACE. These reads were obtained on an Illumina HiSeq 2500. The second PCR ran for about 7 to 11 cycles and used a J-beta primer mix along with a sample-barcoded 5' primer. Each TCR beta cDNA molecule received a unique molecular identifier from a template-switch 5' adaptor carrying 12 random nucleotides. At least 2.5 million CDR3-containing paired-end reads were obtained from each sample. All of the RNA was converted into first-strand cDNA using the Mint cDNA synthesis kit, with a TRBC-specific oligonucleotide serving as the primer. Following uracil-DNA glycosylase treatment, all cDNA underwent a first 18-cycle PCR with the universal primers M1SS and BC2_uni_R. Regarding the original processing steps: Each sample was normalized by randomly selecting 1 million high-quality reads, each carrying a distinct molecular identifier. Instead of being binned into consensus sequences, reads that shared molecular identifiers were thrown out. CDR3 identification, clonotype clustering and error correction used MiTCR with a Q25 quality threshold and the strictest error-elimination algorithm. A nonparametric unseen species model with Euler transformation was used to estimate lower-bound total TCR beta diversity. The public reads were quality trimmed at Q25 with fastp and then assembled into clones with MiXCR by TCRdb, keeping productive beta chains. CDR3 protein duplicates are merged, each entry listing the most common genes and DNA. Clone size and V and J calls follow TCRdb, not the original study. In this sample the table shows 910,000 or so distinct CDR3 sequences, roughly 50% of which occur a single time. Around a fifth of the sample lies in the top ten.

This TCR was sampled from a woman between 55 and 75 years old in good health. The sequenced sample consisted of blood.

The nucleotides read TGTGCCAGCCCGACTAGCGGGAGCTTTCAAGATACGCGGTATTTT. This translates into CASPTSGSFQDTRYF. The rearranged chain carries TRBV27 and TRBJ2-3, and 12 bases in between align with TRBD2. As encoded in the germline V gene (reference sequence), CDR1 is MNHEY while CDR2 is SMNVEV. Taken from cysteine to phenylalanine, the CDR3 has 15 residues. Only the CDR3 part of the read is kept: 45 bases, read in frame from the first base.